This T cell receptor beta chain is from a study of T-cell reconstitution after alpha-beta-depleted transplantation in children. This clonotype showed up many times. Its target is unknown. Study conclusions and caveats: In some patients, recipient T cells and intrathymic progenitors surviving conditioning explained high day-60 diversity. In patients about two months after transplant, alpha-beta T cells reportedly arose from several hundred expanded graft clones. At one year after transplant, newly produced T cells mostly accounted for T-cell counts and diversity.

TCRbeta library construction was performed incorporating unique molecular identifiers. From the PCR reads, TCRdb called clonotypes with MiXCR, one entry per CDR3 protein. The sample holds about 830,000 distinct CDR3 sequences, roughly 15% seen once. Sequences were derived from PBMCs, mostly from graft donor cells, sampled 360 days after TCRalphabeta/CD19-depleted stem cell transplant. This receptor was obtained from a male patient younger than 18 who had a stem cell transplant for acute lymphoblastic leukemia, so the T cells may come from the graft donor.

The CDR3 nucleotides read TGTGCCATCAGTGACCCCGGAGGGAGATTGTCTCAGTTCTTC. Translating it yields CAISDPGGRLSQFF. This rearrangement joins TRBV10-3 to TRBJ2-1; possibly TRBD2 for D (6 bases). The V gene lost 3 bases and the J gene lost 13 bases, with 19 bases spanning the gap. The CDR3 extends over 14 amino acids. The germline V gene encodes CDR1 ENHRY and CDR2 SYGVKD.